Presented here are 24 T cell receptor beta chains from one specimen sequenced in a study of T cell responses to AZD1222 COVID-19 vaccine. The table came from immunoSEQ multiplex PCR; TCRdb's copy has only in-frame clones and leaves some out. The data contain roughly 190,000 clones, around 92% of them seen just once; the ten biggest clones take up 1% to 1.5%. The specimen comprised peripheral blood, sampled on day 0 of AZD1222 vaccination. These receptors originate from an adult in good health.

This rearrangement joins TRBV5-4 to TRBJ2-3; D unresolved. This CDR3 spans 12 amino acids. Germline V lookup: CDR1 SGHNT, CDR2 YYREEE (reference sequence). Trimming stripped 4 bases from V and 9 bases from J, with 12 bases between. The CDR3 is CASSTGVDTQYF. Here the CDR3 DNA reads TGTGCCAGCAGCACCGGCGTGGACACGCAGTATTTT.

This chain links TRBV6-5 with TRBJ1-3; D may be TRBD1 (5 bases). CDR3 length: 16 residues. V was shortened by 4 bases and J by 0 bases, with 13 bases between the two germline ends. The V gene's germline CDR1 is MNHEY and CDR2 SVGAGI. The CDR3 DNA reads as TGTGCCAGCAGTTCCGGGACGGGAACCTCTGGAAACACCATATATTTT. It codes for CASSSGTGTSGNTIYF.

The chain recombines TRBV7-9 with TRBJ1-4; 8 bases are a match to TRBD1. Trimming removed 5 bases from V and 7 bases from J; junction bases left unmatched: 9. The CDR3 is made up of 15 amino acids. Germline assignment: CDR1 SEHNR and CDR2 FQNEAQ (reference sequence). The CDR3: CASSPRDRLTEKLFF. For the CDR3, the DNA is TGTGCCAGCAGCCCGAGGGACAGGTTAACTGAAAAACTGTTTTTT.

J is TRBJ1-4 and V is TRBV28; 7 bases align to TRBD1. CDR3 length: 15 amino acids. The V and J ends lost 11 bases and 4 bases, in that order; junction bases with no gene match: 13. From germline, CDR1 is MDHEN and CDR2 SYDVKM. The CDR3 coding sequence is TGTGCCTGTTTTACCCCAAGGGACAGTAATGAAAAACTGTTTTTT. This codes for CACFTPRDSNEKLFF.

The rearrangement uses TRBV7-9 and TRBJ1-2; 7 bases map to TRBD1. The CDR3 totals 13 residues. CDR1 SEHNR and CDR2 FQNEAQ come from the germline V gene (reference sequence). Germline trimming cut 2 bases from V and 13 bases from J; bases unmatched to any gene: 10. The CDR3 here is CASSLSGTESSTF. The CDR3 DNA follows: TGTGCCAGCAGCTTATCCGGGACAGAGAGTTCCACCTTC.

The DNA for the CDR3 is TGTGCCAGCAGCTTCGGGGGAGAAACTAATGAAAAACTGTTTTTT. Translation: CASSFGGETNEKLFF. V usage is TRBV5-5 and J usage is TRBJ1-4, with D maybe TRBD1 (5 bases). Germline loops: CDR1 SGHKS, CDR2 YYEKEE (reference sequence). This CDR3 has 15 amino acids. V was pared by 2 bases and J by 1 base, with 9 bases between.

The V and J genes are TRBV7-9 and TRBJ1-1; D gene unclear. The CDR3 has 14 residues. CDR1 is SEHNR and CDR2 is FQNEAQ in the germline V gene (reference sequence). V shed 2 bases and J shed 3 bases, with 10 bases lying between them. CDR3 sequence (DNA): TGTGCCAGCAGCTTAAGGGAGTATGACACTGAAGCTTTCTTT. This translates into CASSLREYDTEAFF. The full variable domain, rest sourced from reference TRBV7-9 and TRBJ1-1, is DTGVSQNPRHKITKRGQNVTFRCDPISEHNRLYWYRQTLGQGPEFLTYFQNEAQLEKSRLLSDRFSAERPKGSFSTLEIQRTEQGDSAMYLCASSLREYDTEAFFGQGTRLTVV.

The rearrangement links TRBV6-5 to TRBJ1-2, with no clear D. Trimming took off 5 bases at V and 5 bases at J, with 12 bases between the two ends. There are 13 residues in the CDR3. Germline loops: CDR1 MNHEY, CDR2 SVGAGI. DNA of the CDR3: TGTGCCAGCAGTCCAACGGTGCGATATGGCTACACCTTC. Its protein product is CASSPTVRYGYTF.

This chain links TRBV5-1 with TRBJ2-3; D gene unclear. CDR3 length: 13 amino acids. With 4 bases removed from V and 0 bases from J, the gap between germline ends came to 6 bases. Germline CDR1 is SGHRS and CDR2 is YFSETQ. CDR3 residues: CASSVSSTDTQYF. CDR3 DNA: TGCGCCAGCAGCGTGAGTAGCACAGATACGCAGTATTTT.

The chain employs TRBV6-5 and TRBJ1-2; the D gene is possibly TRBD1 (5 bases). The CDR3 covers 13 residues. Trimming shortened V by 5 bases and J by 4 bases, and 11 bases separated the two germline ends. Germline values: CDR1 MNHEY, CDR2 SVGAGI. This CDR3 is CASSNQGSYGYTF. In nucleotides, the CDR3 is TGTGCCAGCAGTAATCAGGGAAGCTATGGCTACACCTTC.

The genes are TRBV6-6 and TRBJ1-2; perhaps TRBD1 as D (5 bases). The CDR3 runs 16 residues. The germline V and J ends were trimmed by 2 bases and 7 bases, with 20 bases remaining between them. Germline CDR1 and CDR2: MNHNY and SVGAGI (reference sequence). The CDR3 loop reads CASSYTRGRGGSGYTF. As DNA, the CDR3 is TGTGCCAGCAGTTACACCCGGGGGAGGGGAGGGTCTGGCTACACCTTC.

In this sample, this clone turned up once. The V and J genes are TRBV9 and TRBJ2-1; D call uncertain. Germline lookup yields CDR1 SGDLS and CDR2 YYNGEE. This CDR3 is 15 amino acids long. V lost 0 bases and J 1 base, leaving 8 bases between the germline ends. The CDR3 DNA follows: TGTGCCAGCAGCGTAGGGCCGCCTTCCTACAATGAGCAGTTCTTC. Protein: CASSVGPPSYNEQFF.

The J gene is TRBJ1-3, the V gene TRBV5-1; D uncertain. Germline assignment: CDR1 SGHRS and CDR2 YFSETQ. Trimming left V 0 bases short and J 1 base short, with 11 bases between. CDR3 length: 16 residues. The CDR3 reads CASSLVAGGSGNTIYF. CDR3 nucleotides: TGCGCCAGCAGCTTGGTGGCCGGAGGATCTGGAAACACCATATATTTT.

The chain couples TRBV5-4 to TRBJ2-1, with D possibly called TRBD1 or TRBD2 (5 bases each). CDR1 is SGHNT and CDR2 is YYREEE in the germline V gene (reference sequence). This CDR3 spans 15 amino acids. Trimming pared 4 bases from V and 7 bases from J, leaving 18 bases between. CDR3 nucleotide sequence: TGTGCCAGCAGCCCGGGACCGACTGTGGGGAATGAGCAGTTCTTC. This translates into CASSPGPTVGNEQFF.

The V and J genes are TRBV27 and TRBJ1-6; 7 bases agree with TRBD1. V lost 8 bases and J lost 0; bases outside the gene matches: 13. CDR1 and CDR2 from the germline V gene are MNHEY and SMNVEV (reference sequence). This CDR3 region has 18 residues. The CDR3 reads CASRTGQLSLSYNSPLHF. CDR3 nucleotide sequence: TGTGCCAGCCGAACGGGACAGCTATCACTCTCCTATAATTCACCCCTCCACTTT.

The chain has TRBV6-5 and TRBJ1-2; 11 nucleotides line up with TRBD1. V lost 7 bases and J lost 2; bases outside the gene matches: 6. Germline lookup yields CDR1 MNHEY and CDR2 SVGAGI. CDR3 length: 15 amino acids. CDR3 in DNA: TGTGCCAGCATACACAGGGACAGGGGGAACTATGGCTACACCTTC. This encodes CASIHRDRGNYGYTF.

V gene TRBV18 combines with J gene TRBJ1-4; D perhaps matches TRBD1 (5 bases). This CDR3 region has 15 residues. The germline V gene encodes CDR1 KGHSH and CDR2 LQKENI. V was trimmed by 3 bases and J by 14 bases, leaving 22 bases between them. The chain's CDR3 is CASSPFTGPEERLFF. The CDR3 DNA is TGTGCCAGCTCACCCTTTACGGGACCGGAAGAAAGGCTGTTTTTT.

This clone was detected only once. The rearrangement joins TRBV6-5 to TRBJ1-4, with 8 bases aligning to TRBD1. CDR3 length: 16 amino acids. After removal of 2 bases from V and 4 bases from J, the junction contained 6 bases not matched to a gene. The germline gives CDR1 MNHEY, CDR2 SVGAGI. The CDR3, as DNA: TGTGCCAGCAGTTACACTCCTACAGGGGGTAATGAAAAACTGTTTTTT. This codes for CASSYTPTGGNEKLFF.

The CDR3 DNA reads as TGTGCCATCAGTTCCAGGGGTGAGCAGTTCTTC. This translates into CAISSRGEQFF. The chain couples TRBV10-3 to TRBJ2-1; possibly TRBD1 for D (6 bases). CDR3 size: 11 residues. V was shortened by 5 bases and J by 9 bases, with 8 bases between the two germline ends. Germline loops: CDR1 ENHRY, CDR2 SYGVKD.

The chain carries TRBV7-2 and TRBJ2-5; 8 nucleotides agree with TRBD2. Germline CDR1 and CDR2: SGHTA and FQGNSA. This CDR3 is built from 15 residues. With 3 bases clipped from V and 1 base from J, the junction kept 4 bases outside the gene matches. CDR3 coding DNA: TGTGCCAGCAGCTTCCAGCGGGGGACCCAAGAGACCCAGTACTTC. It codes for CASSFQRGTQETQYF.

V is TRBV5-1 and J is TRBJ2-5; no firm D call. Germline V gene data show CDR1 as SGHRS and CDR2 as YFSETQ. The CDR3 has 13 amino acids. Trimming shortened V by 0 bases and J by 7 bases, and 10 bases separated the two germline ends. This chain's CDR3 is CASSLAISGTQYF. The CDR3 bases are TGCGCCAGCAGCTTGGCGATTTCGGGGACCCAGTACTTC. Complete variable domain (other parts from reference TRBV5-1 and TRBJ2-5): KAGVTQTPRYLIKTRGQQVTLSCSPISGHRSVSWYQQTPGQGLQFLFEYFSETQRNKGNFPGRFSGRQFSNSRSEMNVSTLELGDSALYLCASSLAISGTQYFGPGTRLLVL.

J is TRBJ2-3 and V is TRBV6-5; D might be TRBD2 (5 bases). Germline V gene lookup returns CDR1 MNHEY and CDR2 SVGAGI. The CDR3 loop spans 15 amino acids. Trimming took off 10 bases at V and 6 bases at J, with 23 bases between the two ends. The CDR3 DNA is TGTGCCACAACCCCTGTAGACTCTCGGAGGGATACGCAGTATTTT. Translating it yields CATTPVDSRRDTQYF.

The sample holds one count of this clone. This chain connects TRBV5-4 to TRBJ2-6; D is unclear. The CDR3 runs to 16 residues. The germline V and J ends were trimmed by 0 bases and 4 bases, with 11 bases remaining between them. CDR1 SGHNT and CDR2 YYREEE come from the germline V gene (reference sequence). This CDR3 is CASSLAGWYGANVLTF. For the CDR3, the DNA is TGTGCCAGCAGCTTGGCCGGGTGGTACGGGGCCAACGTCCTGACTTTC.

The V call is TRBV5-1, the J call TRBJ1-1; unclear D gene. The CDR3 covers 15 residues. Trimming took 0 bases from V and 1 from J, leaving 10 bases between them. CDR1 and CDR2 (germline): SGHRS, YFSETQ. This CDR3 is CASSLAIPGNTEAFF. CDR3 nucleotide sequence: TGCGCCAGCAGCTTGGCCATCCCGGGGAACACTGAAGCTTTCTTT.